A single sample is the source of the 30 T cell receptor beta chains below, sequenced in a study of T cells in Graves' hyperthyroidism and ophthalmopathy. Amplified regions were TCR beta CDR3 sequences from RNA transcripts. The HTBI primer set served for first-round RT-PCR of the TCR CDR3. TCRdb fed the multiplex PCR reads into MiXCR, producing one record per CDR3 protein. The data contain around 600,000 distinct CDR3 sequences, 45% of them singletons. The sequenced sample consisted of peripheral blood or thyroid tissue (not recorded which). Receptor source: an adult man with Graves' disease, either hyperthyroidism or ophthalmopathy (not recorded which).

This clonotype was picked up many times. V and J are TRBV29-1 and TRBJ1-1, with 8 nucleotides matching TRBD1. Unmatched junction bases numbered 6, after V lost 7 bases and J lost 2 bases. The V gene's germline CDR1 is SQVTM and CDR2 ANQGSEA. The CDR3 consists of 13 residues. CDR3 nucleotides: TGCAGCGCTAGACAGGGGTCAAACACTGAAGCTTTCTTT. Its translation is CSARQGSNTEAFF.

This chain uses TRBV2 with TRBJ2-7; the D gene could be TRBD1 or TRBD2 (6 bases each). Germline values: CDR1 SNHLY, CDR2 FYNNEI. Deletions cut 4 bases from V and 7 bases from J, with 23 bases between. This CDR3 is built from 16 residues. CDR3 residues: CASSAYRDLTYNEQYF. CDR3 nucleotide sequence: TGTGCCAGCAGTGCCTACAGGGACTTGACCTACAATGAGCAGTACTTC.

This clonotype turned up a few times. The V gene is TRBV7-6, the J gene TRBJ2-5, with TRBD2 matching over 13 bases. The CDR3 runs 17 residues. The V segment lost 5 bases and the J segment 5 bases; nucleotides outside the gene matches: 11. Germline values: CDR1 SGHVS, CDR2 FNYEAQ. This CDR3 is CASSQDTSGRATETQYF. CDR3 coding DNA: TGTGCCAGCAGCCAAGATACTAGCGGGAGGGCCACGGAGACCCAGTACTTC.

In the case of this clonotype: This may stem from a read error, because a much larger clone lies one nucleotide away. J is TRBJ1-2 and V is TRBV7-8; no reliable D call. Trimming took 3 bases from V and 4 from J, leaving 12 bases between them. The germline gives CDR1 SGHVS, CDR2 FQNEAQ. The CDR3 contains 14 residues. The CDR3 reads CASSFGEVSYGYTF. The CDR3 region has the DNA TGTGCCAGCAGCTTCGGGGAGGTCAGCTATGGCTACACCTTC.

CDR3 bases: TGCAGTGCCACCAGTGCCGGCAGAGCTTACGAGCAGTACTTC. Its protein product is CSATSAGRAYEQYF. The J gene is TRBJ2-7, the V gene TRBV20-1; D remains unclear. Trimming took 6 bases from V and 4 from J, leaving 19 bases between them. Germline CDR1 DFQATT, CDR2 SNEGSKA (reference sequence). The CDR3 totals 14 residues.

The sample holds many counts of this clonotype. The CDR3 DNA reads TGTGCCAGCAGCTTCGACAGCAATCAGCCCCAGCATTTT. It is translated as CASSFDSNQPQHF. The chain joins TRBV12-3 or TRBV12-4 to TRBJ1-5; D unresolved. The CDR3 runs 13 residues. Trimming cost V 6 bases and J 1 base, with 7 bases left between them.

This clonotype came up many times. The rearrangement joins TRBV2 to TRBJ2-5; tentative D call: TRBD1 (6 bases). Germline loops: CDR1 SNHLY, CDR2 FYNNEI. Trimming cost V 10 bases and J 5 bases, with 14 bases left between them. This CDR3 comprises 12 residues. CDR3 DNA: TGTGCCACACAGGGCCTCGGGGAGACCCAGTACTTC. Translating it yields CATQGLGETQYF.

This clonotype has ten or more counts. The CDR3 loop reads CASSEVLGGGNEKLFF. The CDR3 DNA is TGTGCCAGCAGTGAAGTTTTAGGCGGAGGTAATGAAAAACTGTTTTTT. The chain combines TRBV2 with TRBJ1-4; no clear D. Deletions cut 1 base from V and 4 bases from J, with 13 bases between. Germline V gene data show CDR1 as SNHLY and CDR2 as FYNNEI. This CDR3 spans 16 amino acids.

The chain combines TRBV20-1 with TRBJ1-1, with a possible D match to TRBD1 (6 bases). V was trimmed by 0 bases and J by 4 bases, leaving 12 bases between them. The germline gives CDR1 DFQATT, CDR2 SNEGSKA (reference sequence). There are 14 residues in the CDR3. This chain's CDR3 is CSARDRGGSTEAFF. CDR3 coding DNA: TGCAGTGCTAGAGATCGAGGGGGGTCCACTGAAGCTTTCTTT.

The chain recombines TRBV19 with TRBJ2-5; the D gene is possibly TRBD2 (6 bases). V gave up 3 bases and J gave up 7 bases, with 9 bases separating them. CDR1 is LNHDA, CDR2 SQIVND, per germline (reference sequence). CDR3 length: 12 amino acids. CDR3 loop: CASSIPGGTQYF. CDR3 nucleotide sequence: TGTGCCAGTAGTATCCCCGGGGGGACCCAGTACTTC.

This clonotype was picked up one time. The chain links TRBV5-4 to TRBJ1-1; D gene uncertain. The V end lost 4 bases, the J end lost 1 base, and 14 bases lay between the germline ends. The CDR3 contains 15 residues. Per germline, CDR1 SGHNT and CDR2 YYREEE (reference sequence). Written as DNA, the CDR3 is TGTGCCAGCAGCCGGGCACGGGGTTCGAACACTGAAGCTTTCTTT. This gives the protein CASSRARGSNTEAFF.

The chain joins TRBV15 to TRBJ1-2; no clear D. Germline CDR1 reads LNHNV; CDR2 reads YYDKDF (reference sequence). CDR3 length: 13 residues. Trimming took 0 bases from V and 3 from J, leaving 5 bases between them. CDR3 sequence: CATSRDTDYGYTF. The CDR3 DNA reads as TGTGCCACCAGCAGAGACACAGACTATGGCTACACCTTC.

The chain combines TRBV7-9 with TRBJ2-2, with TRBD2 identical over 14 bases. Germline lookup yields CDR1 SEHNR and CDR2 FQNEAQ (reference sequence). V shed 5 bases, J shed 15 bases, and the junction held 5 bases outside the gene matches. The CDR3 is 13 residues long. CDR3 nucleotide sequence: TGTGCCAGCAGCCCACGACTAGCGGGGGGGATGTTTTTT. It is translated as CASSPRLAGGMFF.

This clonotype was seen ten or more times. The V and J genes are TRBV2 and TRBJ2-7; D perhaps matches TRBD1 (5 bases). The CDR3 spans 13 residues. V shed 6 bases and J shed 3 bases, with 12 bases lying between them. Germline V gene sequence: CDR1 SNHLY, CDR2 FYNNEI. The chain's CDR3 is CASRDTGFYEQYF. CDR3 sequence (DNA): TGTGCCAGCAGAGACACAGGATTCTACGAGCAGTACTTC.

This clonotype occurred a few times. The chain employs TRBV7-4 and TRBJ1-1; 8 bases are a match to TRBD1. The V gene end was trimmed by 3 bases and the J gene end by 5 bases; junction bases not matched to a gene: 8. The CDR3 contains 15 residues. CDR1 SGHVT and CDR2 SQSDAQ come from the germline V gene. Here the CDR3 reads CASSLDRARRTEAFF. The CDR3 coding sequence is TGTGCCAGCAGCTTGGACAGGGCAAGGAGGACTGAAGCTTTCTTT.

This clonotype was counted ten times or more. This chain links TRBV2 with TRBJ1-3; the match to TRBD1 covers 8 bases. There are 13 residues in the CDR3. After removal of 7 bases from V and 2 bases from J, the junction contained 1 base not matched to a gene. CDR1 is SNHLY and CDR2 is FYNNEI in the germline V gene. This chain's CDR3 is CASKQGAGNTIYF. CDR3 nucleotide sequence: TGTGCCAGCAAACAGGGGGCTGGAAACACCATATATTTT.

This clonotype was found many times. The chain links TRBV10-3 to TRBJ1-3; D is undetermined. The CDR3 totals 15 residues. The V gene's germline CDR1 is ENHRY and CDR2 SYGVKD. V shed 4 bases and J shed 2 bases, with 12 bases lying between them. The CDR3 DNA is TGTGCCATCAGTGCCTCGACCGCCCCTGGAAACACCATATATTTT. It encodes CAISASTAPGNTIYF.

CDR3 sequence: CAISVLGSYEQYF. The CDR3 region has the DNA TGTGCCATCAGTGTCCTTGGGTCCTACGAGCAGTACTTC. J is TRBJ2-7 and V is TRBV10-3, with D uncertain. This CDR3 spans 13 amino acids. Germline lookup yields CDR1 ENHRY and CDR2 SYGVKD. Trimming left V 4 bases short and J 1 base short, with 8 bases between.

The genes are TRBV7-9 and TRBJ2-7; 7 bases map to TRBD1. The CDR3 sequence is 13 residues long. Germline assignment: CDR1 SEHNR and CDR2 FQNEAQ (reference sequence). After removal of 5 bases from V and 4 bases from J, the junction contained 5 bases not matched to a gene. The CDR3 nucleotides are TGTGCCAGCAGCCCTACAGGGGAATACGAGCAGTACTTC. Its protein product is CASSPTGEYEQYF.

The CDR3 reads CASSLVGIGMNTEAFF. Written as DNA, the CDR3 is TGCGCCAGCAGCTTGGTTGGTATAGGGATGAACACTGAAGCTTTCTTT. The chain employs TRBV5-1 and TRBJ1-1; no firm D call. The CDR3 contains 16 residues. CDR1 is SGHRS and CDR2 is YFSETQ in the germline V gene. The V gene lost 0 bases and the J gene lost 0 bases, with 12 bases spanning the gap.

This clonotype was seen many times. The rearrangement links TRBV9 to TRBJ1-6; D is unclear. CDR3 length: 13 amino acids. Germline CDR1 and CDR2: SGDLS and YYNGEE. V dropped 1 base and J dropped 12 bases, with 11 bases sitting between them. CDR3: CASSVSPVEPLHF. The CDR3 bases are TGTGCCAGCAGCGTAAGCCCTGTGGAACCCCTCCACTTT.

The CDR3 loop is CASNPGQGTPYEQYF. The CDR3 DNA follows: TGTGCCAGCAATCCGGGACAGGGAACCCCCTACGAGCAGTACTTC. The genes are TRBV2 and TRBJ2-7, with 9 positions matching TRBD1. The junction had 9 bases not matched to a gene; V was cut back by 7 bases and J by 2 bases. The CDR3 loop spans 15 amino acids. From germline, CDR1 is SNHLY and CDR2 FYNNEI. The complete variable domain, with remaining parts taken from reference TRBV2 and TRBJ2-7, reads EPEVTQTPSHQVTQMGQEVILRCVPISNHLYFYWYRQILGQKVEFLVSFYNNEISEKSEIFDDQFSVERPDGSNFTLKIRSTKLEDSAMYFCASNPGQGTPYEQYFGPGTRLTVT.

The chain combines TRBV29-1 with TRBJ2-3, with unresolved D. Deletions cut 5 bases from V and 1 base from J, with 10 bases between. The CDR3 is 13 residues long. Germline CDR1 and CDR2: SQVTM and ANQGSEA. Written as DNA, the CDR3 is TGCAGCGTTTACGCACGGGGCACAGATACGCAGTATTTT. It is translated as CSVYARGTDTQYF.

Notes on this clonotype: A much bigger clone sits one base away, suggesting this may be a read error. The CDR3 DNA reads as TGTGCCAGCAGCCCTCACGGACAGGGGGCGAGGAAACTGTTTTTT. As protein: CASSPHGQGARKLFF. This chain links TRBV11-2 with TRBJ1-4, with 11 bases aligning to TRBD1. Germline trimming cut 5 bases from V and 11 bases from J; bases unmatched to any gene: 10. This CDR3 comprises 15 residues. The germline V gene encodes CDR1 SGHAT and CDR2 FQNNGV.

The V and J genes are TRBV20-1 and TRBJ1-4; D is perhaps TRBD1 (6 bases). Germline V gives CDR1 DFQATT, CDR2 SNEGSKA (reference sequence). The CDR3 runs to 15 residues. V was trimmed by 3 bases and J by 7 bases, leaving 18 bases between them. This chain's CDR3 is CSASPVGGRGEKLFF. CDR3 in DNA: TGCAGTGCTAGCCCTGTAGGGGGTCGGGGTGAAAAACTGTTTTTT.

The chain recombines TRBV24-1 with TRBJ1-5; 9 nucleotides align to TRBD1. Germline V CDR1 and CDR2: KGHDR, SFDVKD. V lost 4 bases and J lost 7; bases outside the gene matches: 4. This CDR3 has 14 amino acids. The CDR3 bases are TGTGCCACCAGTGAGACAGGGGGGCAGCAGCCCCAGCATTTT. Translating it yields CATSETGGQQPQHF.

The chain is built from TRBV29-1 and TRBJ2-7; 10 nucleotides match TRBD1. CDR1 and CDR2 from the germline V gene are SQVTM and ANQGSEA. J gave up 2 bases and V 8 bases, and 3 bases lay outside the gene matches. CDR3 length equals 12 residues. The CDR3, as DNA: TGCAGCCCTGGACAGGGGGCCTACGAGCAGTACTTC. It encodes CSPGQGAYEQYF.

This clonotype occurred a few times. The chain uses TRBV20-1 and TRBJ1-1, with TRBD1 as a possible D gene (5 bases). The V end lost 6 bases, the J end lost 3 bases, and 11 bases lay between the germline ends. Germline V gene lookup returns CDR1 DFQATT and CDR2 SNEGSKA (reference sequence). The CDR3 is made up of 12 amino acids. The CDR3 region is CSAAQDDTEAFF. CDR3 bases: TGCAGTGCCGCACAGGATGACACTGAAGCTTTCTTT.

At least ten counts were recorded for this clonotype. The V gene is TRBV19, the J gene TRBJ1-1, with no clear D. The germline gives CDR1 LNHDA, CDR2 SQIVND (reference sequence). This CDR3 contains 10 residues. The ends were cut back, 8 bases at V and 7 bases at J, with 8 bases in the middle. The DNA of the CDR3 is TGTGCCAGTGGAGGATTTGAAGCTTTCTTT. Amino acid sequence: CASGGFEAFF.

This clonotype was counted a single time. This chain joins TRBV29-1 and TRBJ1-2; tentative D call: TRBD1 (6 bases). The CDR3 loop spans 11 amino acids. CDR1 and CDR2 (germline): SQVTM, ANQGSEA. V was shortened by 7 bases and J by 8 bases, with 14 bases between the two germline ends. DNA for the CDR3: TGCAGCGCCTGGACAGCGAACGGCTACACCTTC. It is translated as CSAWTANGYTF.